The rows below give T cell receptor beta chains drawn from one sample of a study of blood T cell repertoires in COVID-19. Some clones are missing from TCRdb's copy, which holds only in-frame ones; the method was immunoSEQ multiplex PCR. The sample lists about 200,000 clones; roughly 80% were seen once. The sequenced material came from peripheral blood. The receptors come from a woman of 80 years or more with acute or convalescent COVID-19. The CDR3 runs from the conserved cysteine through the conserved F or W. A D gene is named only where the DNA matches it firmly. For some rows the clone size is stated as once, few or many, or as a class when expanded; others skip it.

J	size	D	V	CDR3	DNA
TRBJ1-2	.	.	TRBV6-5	CASTRKGVNYGYTF	TGTGCCAGCACTCGTAAGGGAGTCAACTATGGCTACACCTTC
TRBJ1-4	few	.	TRBV29-1	CSGGSINEKLFF	TGCAGCGGAGGGAGTATCAATGAAAAACTGTTTTTT
TRBJ1-1	.	.	TRBV12-3/TRBV12-4	CASSSTGRTEAFF	TGTGCCAGCAGTTCCACAGGGCGGACTGAAGCTTTCTTT
TRBJ1-1	.	.	TRBV3-1/TRBV3-2	CASSQDTGSNTEAFF	TGTGCCAGCAGCCAAGACACAGGGTCGAACACTGAAGCTTTCTTT
TRBJ1-2	once	.	TRBV5-5	CASSEVSNYGYTF	TGTGCCAGCAGCGAGGTTTCTAACTATGGCTACACCTTC
TRBJ2-3	many	.	TRBV2	CASSESRQPTDTQYF	TGTGCCAGCAGTGAGAGCCGACAGCCCACAGATACGCAGTATTTT
TRBJ1-1	once	TRBD1	TRBV9	CASSQAGGGGSDTEAFF	TGTGCCAGCAGCCAAGCAGGGGGCGGCGGGTCGGACACTGAAGCTTTCTTT
TRBJ2-5	.	TRBD2	TRBV7-2	CASSVSSGGAVTQYF	TGTGCCAGCAGCGTATCTAGCGGGGGGGCGGTGACCCAGTACTTC
TRBJ1-2	.	TRBD1	TRBV7-2	CASSLQTGGDYGYTF	TGTGCCAGCAGCCTACAGACAGGGGGCGACTATGGCTACACCTTC
TRBJ2-1	.	TRBD2	TRBV30	CAWRTSGANNEQFF	TGTGCCTGGAGAACTAGCGGGGCAAACAATGAGCAGTTCTTC
TRBJ2-5	.	TRBD1	TRBV6-5	CATSDRTPETQYF	TGTGCCACCTCGGACAGGACCCCAGAGACCCAGTACTTC
TRBJ1-5	.	.	TRBV29-1	CSPVPQVNQPQHF	TGCAGCCCCGTCCCACAAGTCAATCAGCCCCAGCATTTT
TRBJ1-1	.	.	TRBV28	CASSLTGMMVFGDYF	TGTGCCAGCAGTTTAACAGGGATGATGGTATTTGGGGATTATTTT
TRBJ2-1	few	.	TRBV2	CASSEVGILEQFF	TGTGCCAGCAGTGAAGTGGGCATCCTTGAGCAGTTCTTC
TRBJ2-2	.	TRBD1	TRBV30	CAWSATGRTGELFF	TGTGCCTGGAGTGCGACAGGGAGAACCGGGGAGCTGTTTTTT
TRBJ2-3	.	.	TRBV5-5	CASRSGERSTDTQYF	TGTGCCAGCAGGTCCGGAGAGCGAAGCACAGATACGCAGTATTTT
TRBJ1-2	.	.	TRBV28	CASRRQDGYTF	TGTGCCAGCAGGAGACAGGATGGCTACACCTTC
TRBJ2-7	few	.	TRBV29-1	CSFLVGGLGEQYF	TGCAGCTTCTTAGTCGGGGGGCTAGGGGAGCAGTACTTC
TRBJ1-2	.	.	TRBV21-1	CASPGDGYTF	TGTGCCAGCCCCGGGGATGGCTACACCTTC
TRBJ2-3	few	TRBD2	TRBV4-1	CASSQDAGLAGVWADTQYF	TGCGCCAGCAGCCAAGACGCGGGGCTAGCGGGAGTATGGGCAGATACGCAGTATTTT
TRBJ2-1	.	TRBD1	TRBV19	CASKGGQGTYNEQFF	TGTGCCAGTAAAGGGGGACAGGGGACCTACAATGAGCAGTTCTTC
TRBJ1-4	few	.	TRBV7-8	CASSSYGGEKLFF	TGTGCCAGCAGCTCCTATGGGGGGGAAAAACTGTTTTTT
TRBJ2-5	.	TRBD2	TRBV28	CASSIGLAINQETQYF	TGTGCCAGCAGTATCGGACTAGCGATAAATCAAGAGACCCAGTACTTC
TRBJ2-7	.	.	TRBV6-6	CASKQGEGLSYEQYF	TGTGCCAGCAAACAGGGGGAGGGCCTTAGCTACGAGCAGTACTTC
TRBJ1-2	once	.	TRBV25-1	CASSAPWGGVNGYTF	TGTGCCAGCAGTGCCCCATGGGGCGGTGTGAATGGCTACACCTTC